These 20 T cell receptor beta chains share one sample of origin, sequenced in a study of quantifying T cell responses using KT2 cells (dated by TCRdb to the late 2010s). Regarding the study in general: RNA was DNase-treated and reverse transcribed with TCR alpha and beta constant-region primers, mostly using SuperScript III.

The library relied on UMI-ligation and nested PCR. TCRdb records Illumina MiSeq as the sequencer. Using T4 RNA ligase 1, a single-stranded oligonucleotide bearing the Illumina SP2 sequence plus a UMI was ligated onto the 3' end of the cDNA. PCR1 used around 4 cycles (98 degrees C 15 s, 69 degrees C 30 s, 72 degrees C 40 s), and the beta primer was an equimolar mix of RC1.1 and RC1.2 that covered TRBC1 and TRBC2. Using fastp at Q25 and MiXCR, TCRdb reprocessed the public reads and kept productive beta chains. Every entry covers one CDR3 protein and lists the most common genes and DNA from its rows. The sample contains roughly 50,000 distinct CDR3 sequences, approximately 13% of them found a single time. The ten largest clones take up about 9.7% of the sample. Source material: PBMCs spiked with cells of the T cell clone KT2. These receptors all come from a human donor.

This clonotype has a count of ten or more. The chain recombines TRBV28 with TRBJ1-2; the D gene is possibly TRBD1 (5 bases). Deletions cut 2 bases from V and 4 bases from J, with 5 bases between. Germline V gene lookup returns CDR1 MDHEN and CDR2 SYDVKM. The CDR3 consists of 12 residues. CDR3 nucleotides: TGTGCCAGCAGTTTAGACAGCTATGGCTACACCTTC. Its translation: CASSLDSYGYTF.

V usage is TRBV20-1 and J usage is TRBJ2-1, with 14 positions matching TRBD2. This CDR3 contains 14 residues. Germline CDR1 and CDR2: DFQATT and SNEGSKA (reference sequence). Germline trimming cut 8 bases from V and 6 bases from J; bases unmatched to any gene: 6. CDR3 nucleotide sequence: TGCAGTTCGACTAGCGGGAGGGCTCCCAATGAGCAGTTCTTC. It is translated as CSSTSGRAPNEQFF.

The V and J genes are TRBV3-1 and TRBJ2-5, with D perhaps matching TRBD2 (5 bases). The CDR3 extends over 14 amino acids. CDR1 and CDR2 (germline): LGHDT, YNNKEL (reference sequence). Trimming shortened V by 4 bases and J by 4 bases, and 13 bases separated the two germline ends. CDR3 DNA: TGTGCCAGCAGCCTAGCCGGCGCGGGAGAGACCCAGTACTTC. Translated: CASSLAGAGETQYF.

V is TRBV2 and J is TRBJ1-6, with 12 bases that match TRBD1. This CDR3 has 16 amino acids. Germline assignment: CDR1 SNHLY and CDR2 FYNNEI. Germline trimming cut 6 bases from V and 7 bases from J; bases unmatched to any gene: 7. CDR3: CASSGTGGPRNSPLHF. As DNA, the CDR3 is TGTGCCAGCAGCGGGACAGGGGGCCCAAGGAATTCACCCCTCCACTTT.

This clonotype has at least ten counts. V and J are TRBV24-1 and TRBJ2-7; TRBD1 aligns across 10 bases. The CDR3 is 15 amino acids. The V segment lost 4 bases and the J segment 5 bases; nucleotides outside the gene matches: 7. Germline V gene data show CDR1 as KGHDR and CDR2 as SFDVKD. CDR3 DNA sequence: TGTGCCACCAGTGAAGCCGGGACAGGGGACGACGAGCAGTACTTC. It translates to CATSEAGTGDDEQYF.

This chain uses TRBV20-1 with TRBJ2-7; the D gene is possibly TRBD2 (6 bases). The V gene lost 7 bases and the J gene lost 1 base, with 11 bases spanning the gap. The CDR3 contains 12 residues. The V gene's germline CDR1 is DFQATT and CDR2 SNEGSKA (reference sequence). In nucleotides, the CDR3 is TGCAGTGGGGGGGAGAGGTCCTACGAGCAGTACTTC. Its protein product is CSGGERSYEQYF.

V usage is TRBV20-1 and J usage is TRBJ1-5; no reliable D call. Trimming took off 6 bases at V and 2 bases at J, with 20 bases between the two ends. The V gene's germline CDR1 is DFQATT and CDR2 SNEGSKA (reference sequence). The CDR3 extends over 16 amino acids. The CDR3 DNA sequence: TGCAGTGCCCCGACAACCACTGCCCGTGGCAATCAGCCCCAGCATTTT. This translates into CSAPTTTARGNQPQHF.

This clonotype turned up a few times. CDR3 coding DNA: TGTGCCAGCAGTCCAACGCAACGGGGGGAGACCCAGTACTTC. Translated, it gives CASSPTQRGETQYF. The chain employs TRBV4-2 and TRBJ2-5, with D perhaps TRBD2 (6 bases). CDR1 is LGHNA and CDR2 is YNFKEQ in the germline V gene. V lost 6 bases, J lost 5 bases, and 16 bases lay in between. The CDR3 length is 14 residues.

This rearrangement joins TRBV20-1 to TRBJ2-2; 9 bases map to TRBD2. The junction had 8 bases not matched to a gene; V was cut back by 6 bases and J by 3 bases. The CDR3 extends over 15 amino acids. CDR1 is DFQATT and CDR2 is SNEGSKA in the germline V gene (reference sequence). In nucleotides, the CDR3 is TGCAGTGCCTCCACTAGCGGGTGGGACACCGGGGAGCTGTTTTTT. Protein product: CSASTSGWDTGELFF.

The sample holds many counts of this clonotype. The chain carries TRBV7-2 and TRBJ2-7; 7 bases line up with TRBD2. After removal of 7 bases from V and 1 base from J, the junction contained 10 bases not matched to a gene. The CDR3 covers 15 residues. Germline V gene lookup returns CDR1 SGHTA and CDR2 FQGNSA. The CDR3 sequence: CASTPNFGGSYEQYF. The CDR3 nucleotides are TGTGCCAGCACCCCAAACTTCGGGGGGTCCTACGAGCAGTACTTC.

This rearrangement joins TRBV24-1 to TRBJ2-3; a weak D match, TRBD1 (6 bases). This CDR3 is built from 17 residues. V shed 0 bases and J shed 1 base, with 13 bases lying between them. Germline V gives CDR1 KGHDR, CDR2 SFDVKD. For the CDR3, the DNA is TGTGCCACCAGTGATTTGCCTACAGGGAGAGGCACAGATACGCAGTATTTT. It specifies CATSDLPTGRGTDTQYF.

This clonotype was detected a few times. The rearrangement links TRBV20-1 to TRBJ1-5; 7 bases map to TRBD1. The CDR3 runs 14 residues. The germline V gene encodes CDR1 DFQATT and CDR2 SNEGSKA (reference sequence). V shed 6 bases, J shed 3 bases, and the junction held 8 bases outside the gene matches. Here the CDR3 DNA reads TGCAGTGCCCTCGCGGGACAGTTCAATCAGCCCCAGCATTTT. It codes for CSALAGQFNQPQHF.

This clonotype was picked up many times. V usage is TRBV7-2 and J usage is TRBJ1-1, with D possibly being TRBD1 (6 bases). Germline-derived CDR1 and CDR2 are SGHTA and FQGNSA. The CDR3 consists of 13 residues. Trimming pared 2 bases from V and 8 bases from J, leaving 12 bases between. In DNA form, the CDR3 reads TGTGCCAGCAGCTTACACGGGCAGGGGGAAGCTTTCTTT. Translation gives CASSLHGQGEAFF.

The rearrangement joins TRBV7-2 to TRBJ2-7, with 11 bases fitting TRBD2. Unmatched junction bases numbered 3, after V lost 4 bases and J lost 1 base. Germline V lookup: CDR1 SGHTA, CDR2 FQGNSA. This CDR3 is built from 15 residues. DNA of the CDR3: TGTGCCAGCAGCTCGGGACTAGCGGTTTCCTACGAGCAGTACTTC. It specifies CASSSGLAVSYEQYF.

This clonotype was picked up a small number of times. This chain links TRBV4-1 with TRBJ2-1; 7 nucleotides agree with TRBD1. Germline V CDR1 and CDR2: MGHRA, YSYEKL. The CDR3 covers 15 residues. The V segment lost 0 bases and the J segment 9 bases; nucleotides outside the gene matches: 8. CDR3 coding DNA: TGCGCCAGCAGCCAAGATCGAAGACAGGGCAGTGAGCAGTTCTTC. Its translation: CASSQDRRQGSEQFF.

This clonotype was detected ten times or more. The chain employs TRBV20-1 and TRBJ2-7; D is uncertain. With 3 bases removed from V and 3 bases from J, the gap between germline ends came to 12 bases. The length of the CDR3 is 13 residues. Germline V gene lookup returns CDR1 DFQATT and CDR2 SNEGSKA (reference sequence). The CDR3 region has the DNA TGCAGTGCTAGTTGGGTAAACAACTACGAGCAGTACTTC. This translates into CSASWVNNYEQYF.

This clonotype was counted only a few times. The CDR3 region is CASSQDERGGGLLISGNTIYF. The CDR3, as DNA: TGTGCCAGCAGCCAAGACGAAAGGGGGGGGGGCTTACTCATCTCTGGAAACACCATATATTTT. J is TRBJ1-3 and V is TRBV4-2; D possibly corresponds to TRBD1 (6 bases). Trimming took off 0 bases at V and 0 bases at J, with 24 bases between the two ends. CDR3 size: 21 residues. The germline gives CDR1 LGHNA, CDR2 YNFKEQ.

V gene TRBV6-1 combines with J gene TRBJ1-5; possibly TRBD1 for D (6 bases). Trimming took off 1 base at V and 5 bases at J, with 12 bases between the two ends. There are 15 residues in the CDR3. The germline gives CDR1 MNHNS, CDR2 SASEGT. The CDR3 nucleotides read TGTGCCAGCAGTGAAGAGAGAGGGGGGCATCAGCCCCAGCATTTT. Its protein product is CASSEERGGHQPQHF.

The chain links TRBV7-2 to TRBJ1-1; D ambiguous. The CDR3 runs to 14 residues. Trimming removed 1 base at V and 4 bases at J, with 10 bases between. Germline V gene data show CDR1 as SGHTA and CDR2 as FQGNSA. The CDR3 loop is CASSLGSVGTEAFF. The DNA of the CDR3 is TGTGCCAGCAGCTTAGGGTCCGTTGGCACTGAAGCTTTCTTT.

This clonotype occurred a few times. The chain recombines TRBV10-3 with TRBJ2-3; unclear D gene. CDR1 and CDR2 (germline): ENHRY, SYGVKD. The CDR3 consists of 14 residues. Trimming shortened V by 7 bases and J by 6 bases, and 17 bases separated the two germline ends. CDR3 protein: CAIKESAVMDTQYF. The CDR3 DNA follows: TGTGCCATCAAAGAGTCGGCCGTTATGGATACGCAGTATTTT.